These 22 T cell receptor beta chains were sequenced from one sample in a study of blood T cell repertoires in COVID-19. Clones were read by immunoSEQ multiplex PCR, and TCRdb kept only the in-frame ones, dropping some. The repertoire holds roughly 100,000 clones, with 60% to 85% as singletons. The sample consisted of peripheral blood. The receptors were sampled from an elderly woman with active or convalescent COVID-19.

J is TRBJ2-1 and V is TRBV7-2; possibly TRBD2 for D (6 bases). Between the trimmed V and J ends, which lost 1 base and 3 bases, there was a span of 10 bases. Germline values: CDR1 SGHTA, CDR2 FQGNSA. The CDR3 totals 15 residues. The chain's CDR3 is CASSLGGGIYNEQFF. CDR3 DNA sequence: TGTGCCAGCAGCTTAGGGGGCGGGATCTACAATGAGCAGTTCTTC.

The gene calls are TRBV14 and TRBJ1-6; perhaps TRBD1 as D (5 bases). CDR1 and CDR2 (germline): SGHDN, FVKESK. This CDR3 contains 16 residues. Trimming took off 0 bases at V and 8 bases at J, with 14 bases between the two ends. The CDR3 spells CASSQDLWGVDSPLHF. For the CDR3, the DNA is TGTGCCAGCAGCCAAGATCTATGGGGGGTGGATTCACCCCTCCACTTT.

CDR3 amino acids: CASSDPVNTEAFF. The CDR3 nucleotides are TGTGCCAGCAGTGACCCCGTGAACACTGAAGCTTTCTTT. V is TRBV25-1 and J is TRBJ1-1, with no clear D. Germline V gene lookup returns CDR1 MGHDK and CDR2 SYGVNS. The CDR3 contains 13 residues. Trimming shortened V by 3 bases and J by 0 bases, and 5 bases separated the two germline ends.

J is TRBJ1-2 and V is TRBV15, with D perhaps TRBD1 (6 bases). The germline gives CDR1 LNHNV, CDR2 YYDKDF (reference sequence). The CDR3 contains 14 residues. The V gene lost 0 bases and the J gene lost 6 bases, with 11 bases spanning the gap. The DNA for the CDR3 is TGTGCCACCAGCAGAGATCTGGGGGCTGATGGCTACACCTTC. As protein: CATSRDLGADGYTF.

V is TRBV7-3 and J is TRBJ2-2, with 8 bases lining up with TRBD1. The CDR3 sequence is 14 residues long. Germline CDR1 reads SGHTA; CDR2 reads FQGTGA. The V segment lost 8 bases and the J segment 0 bases; nucleotides outside the gene matches: 2. The CDR3 protein is CASGRGPNTGELFF. CDR3 in DNA: TGTGCCAGCGGCAGGGGGCCGAACACCGGGGAGCTGTTTTTT.

The rearrangement links TRBV28 to TRBJ2-7, with 7 bases aligning to TRBD2. Germline values: CDR1 MDHEN, CDR2 SYDVKM. Trimming at V came to 8 bases and at J to 3 bases, leaving 4 bases not matched to a gene. The CDR3 extends over 12 amino acids. DNA for the CDR3: TGTGCCAGCGGACTAGTCGGCTACGAGCAGTACTTC. This encodes CASGLVGYEQYF.

V gene TRBV19 combines with J gene TRBJ1-2; TRBD1 might be the D (5 bases). V was cut by 3 bases and J by 5 bases, with 10 bases left in between. Per the germline V gene, CDR1 is LNHDA and CDR2 is SQIVND (reference sequence). CDR3 length: 13 amino acids. This CDR3 reads CASSIDRLYGYTF. For the CDR3, the DNA is TGTGCCAGTAGTATCGACAGACTTTATGGCTACACCTTC.

This clone has just one count. V usage is TRBV27 and J usage is TRBJ1-2; the D gene is possibly TRBD1 (5 bases). From germline, CDR1 is MNHEY and CDR2 SMNVEV (reference sequence). The V end was cut by 4 bases, the J end by 7 bases, with 13 bases between. The CDR3 consists of 13 residues. The CDR3 is CASSSGHVSGYTF. Here the CDR3 DNA reads TGTGCCAGCAGTTCCGGACACGTCAGTGGCTACACCTTC.

This clone was observed a handful of times. The rearrangement links TRBV28 to TRBJ1-6; D might be TRBD1 (6 bases). The CDR3 consists of 16 residues. V lost 7 bases and J lost 6, with 19 bases in between. CDR1 is MDHEN, CDR2 SYDVKM, per germline. CDR3 in DNA: TGTGCCAGCACCTACAGAGGGGGGGTTATTAATTCACCCCTCCACTTT. Its translation: CASTYRGGVINSPLHF.

A word on this clone: The junction shows a germline mismatch at one end, possibly a read error. The chain employs TRBV5-1 and TRBJ1-1; D is undetermined. The germline CDR1 and CDR2 sequences are SGHRS and YFSETQ. The CDR3 totals 18 residues. CDR3 nucleotides: TGTGCCAGCAGCTTGGACTTCCGATTTGGTCGTCCGAACACTGAAGCTTTCTTT. It encodes CASSLDFRFGRPNTEAFF.

J is TRBJ1-4 and V is TRBV28, with 9 bases identical to TRBD1. In germline, CDR1 is MDHEN, CDR2 SYDVKM. V gave up 0 bases and J gave up 6 bases; unmatched junction bases: 11. The CDR3 is 18 amino acids. The DNA for the CDR3 is TGTGCCAGCAGTTTATGGGGCCCTCGGGACAGGGCCTATGAAAAACTGTTTTTT. As protein: CASSLWGPRDRAYEKLFF. The whole variable domain, remainder taken from reference TRBV28 and TRBJ1-4, is DVKVTQSSRYLVKRTGEKVFLECVQDMDHENMFWYRQDPGLGLRLIYFSYDVKMKEKGDIPEGYSVSREKKERFSLILESASTNQTSMYLCASSLWGPRDRAYEKLFFGSGTQLSVL.

This rearrangement joins TRBV4-3 to TRBJ2-3; TRBD2 aligns across 8 bases. The CDR3 consists of 20 residues. V was clipped by 0 bases and J by 2 bases; unmatched bases: 16. Germline CDR1 and CDR2: LGHNA and YSLEER. The CDR3 DNA is TGCGCCAGCAGCCAAGAATTCGGGTTCGCGGGAGGCCCGTTCACAGATACGCAGTATTTT. This translates into CASSQEFGFAGGPFTDTQYF.

A single count supports this clone. The gene calls are TRBV5-4 and TRBJ2-5; TRBD2 matches at 9 bases. In germline, CDR1 is SGHNT, CDR2 YYREEE (reference sequence). The CDR3 totals 15 residues. With 4 bases clipped from V and 0 bases from J, the junction kept 4 bases outside the gene matches. The CDR3 nucleotides read TGTGCCAGCAGCCCTAGCGGGACGTACCAAGAGACCCAGTACTTC. As protein: CASSPSGTYQETQYF. The full variable domain, completed using reference TRBV5-4 and TRBJ2-5, is ETGVTQSPTHLIKTRGQQVTLRCSSQSGHNTVSWYQQALGQGPQFIFQYYREEENGRGNFPPRFSGLQFPNYSSELNVNALELDDSALYLCASSPSGTYQETQYFGPGTRLLVL.

The chain couples TRBV9 to TRBJ1-5, with D tentatively TRBD1 (5 bases). Trimming took 7 bases from V and 4 from J, leaving 18 bases between them. CDR3 length: 15 amino acids. The germline V gene encodes CDR1 SGDLS and CDR2 YYNGEE. CDR3 sequence: CASSQGQATNQPQHF. In DNA, the CDR3 is TGTGCCAGCTCCCAGGGCCAGGCGACTAATCAGCCCCAGCATTTT.

The chain has TRBV30 and TRBJ2-1, with D possibly TRBD2 on 5 matching bases. CDR1 and CDR2 from the germline V gene are GTSNPN and SVGIG (reference sequence). V lost 5 bases and J lost 7, with 12 bases in between. This CDR3 contains 12 residues. The CDR3 protein is CAWERRGNEQFF. As DNA, the CDR3 is TGTGCCTGGGAACGACGGGGAAATGAGCAGTTCTTC.

The V and J genes are TRBV29-1 and TRBJ2-1; the D gene is possibly TRBD2 (6 bases). This CDR3 comprises 14 residues. Germline values: CDR1 SQVTM, CDR2 ANQGSEA. V was shortened by 2 bases and J by 5 bases, with 13 bases between the two germline ends. CDR3 amino acids: CSVESGLHNNEQFF. The CDR3 coding sequence is TGCAGCGTTGAATCGGGACTGCATAACAATGAGCAGTTCTTC.

This clone turned up a few times. The chain couples TRBV6-2 or TRBV6-3 to TRBJ2-7; 7 nucleotides align to TRBD2. The J segment lost 4 bases and the V segment lost 6 bases, leaving 9 bases of the junction unmatched. The germline CDR1 and CDR2 sequences are MNHEY and SVGEGT. The CDR3 spans 14 residues. Written as DNA, the CDR3 is TGTGCCAGCAGCTCGGGACTACGCCCATACGAGCAGTACTTC. Translation gives CASSSGLRPYEQYF.

V and J are TRBV18 and TRBJ2-7, with TRBD2 as a possible D gene (6 bases). Germline lookup yields CDR1 KGHSH and CDR2 LQKENI. Trimming took 0 bases from V and 1 from J, leaving 13 bases between them. The CDR3 is 16 residues long. CDR3 residues: CASSPPNGGGSYEQYF. The CDR3 nucleotides are TGTGCCAGCTCACCACCGAACGGGGGTGGGTCCTACGAGCAGTACTTC.

This rearrangement joins TRBV19 to TRBJ2-7; 8 positions match TRBD1. This CDR3 has 15 residues. Looked up from germline, CDR1 is LNHDA and CDR2 is SQIVND (reference sequence). V lost 3 bases and J lost 6; bases outside the gene matches: 10. The DNA for the CDR3 is TGTGCCAGTAGTATTCTCTCAGGACAGGGATTCGAGCAGTACTTC. It encodes CASSILSGQGFEQYF.

The count of this clone is one. The chain recombines TRBV28 with TRBJ2-6; 8 positions match TRBD2. Trimming at V came to 6 bases and at J to 0 bases, leaving 7 bases not matched to a gene. Germline loops: CDR1 MDHEN, CDR2 SYDVKM. The CDR3 sequence is 17 residues long. DNA of the CDR3: TGTGCCAGCAGCCGCGGCGGGGGGAGCTCTGGGGCCAACGTCCTGACTTTC. Its translation is CASSRGGGSSGANVLTF. The variable domain in full, completed from reference TRBV28 and TRBJ2-6, reads DVKVTQSSRYLVKRTGEKVFLECVQDMDHENMFWYRQDPGLGLRLIYFSYDVKMKEKGDIPEGYSVSREKKERFSLILESASTNQTSMYLCASSRGGGSSGANVLTFGAGSRLTVL.

This clone showed up just a few times. This rearrangement joins TRBV6-6 to TRBJ1-5; no reliable D call. Germline CDR1 reads MNHNY; CDR2 reads SVGAGI (reference sequence). Trimming took off 2 bases at V and 5 bases at J, with 10 bases between the two ends. This CDR3 has 14 residues. In nucleotides, the CDR3 is TGTGCCAGCAGTTACGGGCAGTTAGATCAGCCCCAGCATTTT. Translation gives CASSYGQLDQPQHF.

The J gene is TRBJ2-2, the V gene TRBV7-9, with 9 bases that match TRBD1. In germline, CDR1 is SEHNR, CDR2 FQNEAQ (reference sequence). This CDR3 region has 16 residues. V was clipped by 5 bases and J by 2 bases; unmatched bases: 6. This CDR3 is CASSLYRGLNTGELFF. Here the CDR3 DNA reads TGTGCCAGCAGCCTTTACAGGGGGCTTAACACCGGGGAGCTGTTTTTT.